This T cell receptor (beta chain) was recorded in a study of T cell changes during pregnancy in multiple sclerosis. The table came from immunoSEQ multiplex PCR; TCRdb's copy has only in-frame clones and leaves some out. The sample comprises just under 65,000 clones, 90% of which are singletons, and about 2% rests with the top ten. This TCR was recovered from a female donor in good health, enrolled as a control in a pregnancy study. The sequences come from peripheral blood, collected in the second trimester of pregnancy.

In DNA, the CDR3 is TGTGCCAGCAGCGAATCCGGGACACTCTTTAGAGCTTTCTTT. The encoded protein is CASSESGTLFRAFF. The chain couples TRBV11-1 to TRBJ1-1; D possibly corresponds to TRBD1 (6 bases). The CDR3 loop spans 14 amino acids. The V end lost 5 bases, the J end lost 10 bases, and 20 bases lay between the germline ends. Germline loops: CDR1 SGHAT, CDR2 FQDESV (reference sequence). The entire variable domain, with the rest obtained from reference TRBV11-1 and TRBJ1-1, is as follows: EAEVAQSPRYKITEKSQAVAFWCDPISGHATLYWYRQILGQGPELLVQFQDESVVDDSQLPKDRFSAERLKGVDSTLKIQPAELGDSAMYLCASSESGTLFRAFFGQGTRLTVV.